This T cell receptor (beta chain) came from a study of identical twins. TCRdb itself ran the 5' RACE reads through MiXCR, one entry per CDR3 protein. The data hold 600,000 to 700,000 distinct CDR3 sequences, with 21% observed a single time. Study results and caveats: Sharing of beta out-of-frame sequences by twins showed a weaker excess. The study found that models underestimated out-of-frame TCR alpha sharing in monozygotic twins.

About this clonotype itself: Its cognate antigen is unknown.

These records were also assigned to another study, of T cells expressing NK-cell markers. From that second work: Out of eight donors sequenced, seven tested HCMV-seropositive and the remaining one seronegative.

This sequence originates from a woman under 30 in good health. Sequenced: PBMCs.

CDR3: CASSLVLGRTEAFF. The CDR3, as DNA: TGTGCCAGCAGCTTAGTACTCGGGCGGACTGAAGCTTTCTTT. The chain recombines TRBV7-2 with TRBJ1-1; D gene ambiguous. Trimming took off 1 base at V and 5 bases at J, with 11 bases between the two ends. Germline-derived CDR1 and CDR2 are SGHTA and FQGNSA. This CDR3 has 14 residues.